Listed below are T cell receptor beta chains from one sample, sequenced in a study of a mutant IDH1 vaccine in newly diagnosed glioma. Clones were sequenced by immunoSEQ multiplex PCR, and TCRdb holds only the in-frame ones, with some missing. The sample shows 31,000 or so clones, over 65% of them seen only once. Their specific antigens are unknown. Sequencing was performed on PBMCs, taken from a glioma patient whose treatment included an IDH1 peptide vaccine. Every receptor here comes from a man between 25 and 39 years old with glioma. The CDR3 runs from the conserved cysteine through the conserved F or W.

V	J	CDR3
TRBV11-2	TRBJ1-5	CASSLDSRQGDQPQHF
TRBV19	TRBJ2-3	CASSIGWGQATTDTQYF
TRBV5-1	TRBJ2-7	CASSLGPEGTIGGQYF
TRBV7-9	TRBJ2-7	CATLPPGRTEQYF
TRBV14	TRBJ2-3	CASSQRMSASTDTQYF
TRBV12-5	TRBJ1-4	CASGTGTGNEKLFF
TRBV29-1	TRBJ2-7	CSVADFAREQYF
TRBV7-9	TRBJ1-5	CASSLLSGDQPQHF
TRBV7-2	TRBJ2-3	CASSLASGTADTQYF
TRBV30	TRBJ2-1	CAYQNYNEQFF
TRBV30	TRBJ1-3	CAWGQGSGNTIYF
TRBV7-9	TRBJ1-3	CASSTTGTVQSGNTIYF
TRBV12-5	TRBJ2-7	CASGTSGRSYEQYF
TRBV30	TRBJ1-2	CAWTWTGGGYTF
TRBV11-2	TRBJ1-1	CASSFGQNTEAFF
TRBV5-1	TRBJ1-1	CASSSLGQGQNTEAFF
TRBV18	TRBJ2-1	CASSPGTIVHEQFF
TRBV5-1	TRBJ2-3	CASSPGTTSTDTQYF
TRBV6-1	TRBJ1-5	CASSERTEFLRPQHF
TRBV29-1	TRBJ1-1	CSARTGGSYTEAFF
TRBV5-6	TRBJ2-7	CASSFGATSVNAQYF
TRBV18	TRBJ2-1	CASSAWYEQFF
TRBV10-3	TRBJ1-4	CAISDRTGAEKLFF
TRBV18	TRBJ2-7	CASSPPGLAGGTSYEQYF
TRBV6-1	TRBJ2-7	CASGKTSDEQYF
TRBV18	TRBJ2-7	CASSPGQANSYEQYF
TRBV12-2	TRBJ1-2	CASRHSTAANYGYTF
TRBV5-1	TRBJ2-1	CASSQQGGLAGDLGFF
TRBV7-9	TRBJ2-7	CASSYAPGPSYEQYF
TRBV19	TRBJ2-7	CASSMGRKLYEQYF
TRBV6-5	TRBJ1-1	CASSYSITGEAFF
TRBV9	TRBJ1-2	CASSVGRPYGYTF
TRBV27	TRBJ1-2	CASSLKAPSTGRSGYTF
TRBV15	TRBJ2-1	CATSRVRLATGNEQFF
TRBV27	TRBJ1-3	CASSSVTQPGGNTIYF
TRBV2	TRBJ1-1	CASTGIGVNTEAFF
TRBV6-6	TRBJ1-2	CASSPQGNYGYTF
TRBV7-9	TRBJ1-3	CASSLGPSGNTIYF
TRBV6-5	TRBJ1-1	CASTHGGGLNTEAFF
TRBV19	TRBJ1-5	CASTLTWTGISNQPQHF
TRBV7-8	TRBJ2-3	CASSLGGGRLTDTQYF
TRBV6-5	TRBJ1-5	CASSYSRGGGSQPQHF
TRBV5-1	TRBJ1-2	CASKPRDSVNYGYTF
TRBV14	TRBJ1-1	CASSQIEGRAFF
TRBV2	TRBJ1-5	CASSWDHSSNQPQHF
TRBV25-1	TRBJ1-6	CASSEWAVFSPLHF
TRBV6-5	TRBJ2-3	CASSSTGGTDTQYF
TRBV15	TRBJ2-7	CATSRGETVQYF
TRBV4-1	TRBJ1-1	CASSQFMGDIKNTEAFF
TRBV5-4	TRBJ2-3	CASSEPGLSTDTQYF
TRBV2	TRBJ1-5	CASSDRQGNQPQHF
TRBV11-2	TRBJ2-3	CASSQRGFTDTQYF
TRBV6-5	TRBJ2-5	CASSPPGTGLKTQYF
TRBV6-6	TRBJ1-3	CASTGGGLGNTIYF